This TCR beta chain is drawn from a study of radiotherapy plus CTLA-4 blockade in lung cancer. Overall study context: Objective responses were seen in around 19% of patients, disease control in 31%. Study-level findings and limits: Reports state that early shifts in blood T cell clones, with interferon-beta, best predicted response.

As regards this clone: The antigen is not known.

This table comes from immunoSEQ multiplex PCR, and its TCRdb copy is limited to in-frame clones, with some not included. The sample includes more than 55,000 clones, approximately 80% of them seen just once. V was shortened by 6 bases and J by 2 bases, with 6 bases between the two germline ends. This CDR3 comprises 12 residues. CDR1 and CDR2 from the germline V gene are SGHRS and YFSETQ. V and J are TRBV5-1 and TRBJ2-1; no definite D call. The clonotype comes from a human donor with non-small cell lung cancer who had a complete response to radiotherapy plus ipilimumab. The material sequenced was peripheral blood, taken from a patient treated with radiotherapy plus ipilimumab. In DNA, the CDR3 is TGCGCCAGCACAGGTACCTACAATGAGCAGTTCTTC. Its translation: CASTGTYNEQFF.